The 6 T cell receptor beta chains reported below all come from one sample, sequenced in a study of T cells in Graves' hyperthyroidism and ophthalmopathy. Amplified TCR beta CDR3 regions derived from RNA transcripts. The TCR CDR3 first-round RT-PCR relied on the HTBI primer set. TCRdb re-derived calls from the multiplex PCR reads in MiXCR, one entry per CDR3 protein. The table lists about 400,000 distinct CDR3 sequences, around 13% of them singletons. Sequenced material: blood. The origin of the receptors is a woman in her twenties or thirties with Graves' ophthalmopathy.

This clonotype showed up many times. The J gene is TRBJ1-2, the V gene TRBV27, with D possibly matching TRBD1 (6 bases). V lost 6 bases and J lost 4, with 21 bases in between. CDR3 size: 16 residues. Germline CDR1 and CDR2: MNHEY and SMNVEV (reference sequence). DNA of the CDR3: TGTGCCAGCAGGCTTATTCAGGGGCCCTCTAGCTATGGCTACACCTTC. It translates to CASRLIQGPSSYGYTF.

The table lists this clonotype with many counts. The chain uses TRBV20-1 and TRBJ1-5; 7 bases are a match to TRBD1. The germline V gene has CDR1 DFQATT and CDR2 SNEGSKA (reference sequence). This CDR3 spans 15 amino acids. With V trimmed by 6 bases and J by 3 bases, 11 bases remained unmatched. The CDR3 nucleotides read TGCAGTGCCTCAACCCAGGGACAGTACAATCAGCCCCAGCATTTT. Protein product: CSASTQGQYNQPQHF.

There are many counts of this clonotype. The chain employs TRBV30 and TRBJ1-1; no reliable D call. The CDR3 consists of 14 residues. V lost 3 bases to trimming and J lost 5 bases, with 16 bases between them. Germline CDR1 GTSNPN, CDR2 SVGIG (reference sequence). The DNA for the CDR3 is TGTGCCTGGAGCAGCGACCGGGGTCTGACTGAAGCTTTCTTT. Translated: CAWSSDRGLTEAFF.

This clonotype has a count of ten or more. This chain uses TRBV28 with TRBJ1-2; TRBD1 aligns across 8 bases. This CDR3 is 14 amino acids long. The trim removed 6 bases at V and 3 bases at J, leaving 6 bases unmatched. The germline V gene encodes CDR1 MDHEN and CDR2 SYDVKM. This CDR3 is CASSLGTGHYGYTF. CDR3 DNA sequence: TGTGCCAGCAGCCTGGGGACAGGACACTATGGCTACACCTTC.

The rearrangement links TRBV28 to TRBJ1-2; 9 bases are shared with TRBD1. Germline trimming cut 5 bases from V and 6 bases from J; bases unmatched to any gene: 10. Germline V gene data show CDR1 as MDHEN and CDR2 as SYDVKM. This CDR3 is 15 amino acids long. Written as DNA, the CDR3 is TGTGCCAGCAGTCCGGGGACAGGGAGGTCCCATGGCTACACCTTC. Amino acid sequence: CASSPGTGRSHGYTF.

This clonotype appeared many times. The rearrangement joins TRBV11-3 to TRBJ2-3; TRBD1 or TRBD2 may be the D gene (5 bases each). The germline V and J ends were trimmed by 6 bases and 4 bases, with 17 bases remaining between them. The CDR3 contains 15 residues. CDR1 is SGHNT and CDR2 is YENEEA in the germline V gene. CDR3 in DNA: TGTGCCAGCAGAGAAGAGGACGGGGCGCCAGATACGCAGTATTTT. Residues: CASREEDGAPDTQYF.